A selection of T cell receptor beta chains follows, all from one sample in a study of T cells in Graves' hyperthyroidism and ophthalmopathy. TCRdb independently ran MiXCR on the multiplex PCR reads; one entry per CDR3 protein. The table shows 620,000 or so distinct CDR3 sequences, with about 14% occurring only once. Sequenced: blood. The receptors derive from a woman aged 45-59 years with Graves' ophthalmopathy. The CDR3 runs from the conserved cysteine through the conserved F or W. The D gene is left open where the match is weak. Expanded clones are given a class, and other clones once, few, many or no size at all.

V gene: TRBV29-1
D gene: NA
clone size: many
J gene: TRBJ2-5
CDR3 protein: CSVEGPQFSGWSLSETQYF
CDR3 DNA: TGCAGCGTTGAAGGGCCACAGTTCTCAGGGTGGTCCCTCTCAGAGACCCAGTACTTC

V gene: TRBV4-2
D gene: NA
clone size: few
J gene: TRBJ1-2
CDR3 protein: CASSQDRTGTNYGYTF
CDR3 DNA: TGTGCCAGCAGCCAAGACCGGACGGGAACCAACTATGGCTACACCTTC

V gene: TRBV19
D gene: NA
clone size: many
J gene: TRBJ2-2
CDR3 protein: CASSTYTGELFF
CDR3 DNA: TGTGCCAGTAGTACGTACACCGGGGAGCTGTTTTTT

V gene: TRBV27
D gene: NA
clone size: NA
J gene: TRBJ1-6
CDR3 protein: CASSFKADSPLHF
CDR3 DNA: TGTGCCAGCAGTTTCAAAGCCGATTCACCCCTCCACTTT

V gene: TRBV2
D gene: NA
clone size: many
J gene: TRBJ2-1
CDR3 protein: CASRRDNEQFF
CDR3 DNA: TGTGCCAGCAGGAGGGACAATGAGCAGTTCTTC

V gene: TRBV20-1
D gene: NA
clone size: few
J gene: TRBJ1-2
CDR3 protein: CSAARDGGGYTF
CDR3 DNA: TGCAGTGCCGCCCGCGACGGTGGTGGCTACACCTTC

V gene: TRBV7-6
D gene: NA
clone size: NA
J gene: TRBJ2-5
CDR3 protein: CASSLSGREEETQYF
CDR3 DNA: TGTGCCAGCAGCTTAAGCGGCAGGGAGGAAGAGACCCAGTACTTC

V gene: TRBV6-2/TRBV6-3
D gene: TRBD1
clone size: many
J gene: TRBJ1-1
CDR3 protein: CASSSGGWSTEAFF
CDR3 DNA: TGTGCCAGCAGCTCAGGGGGCTGGAGCACTGAAGCTTTCTTT

V gene: TRBV20-1
D gene: NA
clone size: few
J gene: TRBJ2-2
CDR3 protein: CSVRLGLPAADNTGELFF
CDR3 DNA: TGCAGTGTTAGACTGGGACTTCCCGCGGCAGATAACACCGGGGAGCTGTTTTTT

V gene: TRBV7-8
D gene: TRBD1
clone size: many
J gene: TRBJ1-4
CDR3 protein: CASSPGTAFEKLFF
CDR3 DNA: TGTGCCAGCAGCCCTGGGACAGCTTTTGAAAAACTGTTTTTT

V gene: TRBV7-8
D gene: NA
clone size: NA
J gene: TRBJ2-1
CDR3 protein: CASSLGPVTSTERHYNEQFF
CDR3 DNA: TGTGCCAGCAGCTTAGGCCCTGTAACCTCTACGGAAAGACACTACAATGAGCAGTTCTTC

V gene: TRBV3-1
D gene: TRBD1
clone size: NA
J gene: TRBJ1-3
CDR3 protein: CASSRDRGSPGNTIYF
CDR3 DNA: TGTGCCAGCAGCCGGGACAGGGGGTCTCCTGGAAACACCATATATTTT

V gene: TRBV15
D gene: NA
clone size: few
J gene: TRBJ2-2
CDR3 protein: CATTREDGELFF
CDR3 DNA: TGTGCCACCACAAGGGAAGACGGGGAGCTGTTTTTT

V gene: TRBV24-1
D gene: NA
clone size: many
J gene: TRBJ2-1
CDR3 protein: CATSESGGLGSSYNEQFF
CDR3 DNA: TGTGCCACCAGTGAATCAGGGGGACTAGGGAGCTCCTACAATGAGCAGTTCTTC

V gene: TRBV7-6
D gene: TRBD2
clone size: NA
J gene: TRBJ2-1
CDR3 protein: CASNFSAGLAGVRVGNEQFF
CDR3 DNA: TGTGCCAGCAACTTCTCGGCGGGACTAGCGGGAGTTCGGGTGGGCAATGAGCAGTTCTTC

V gene: TRBV6-6
D gene: NA
clone size: many
J gene: TRBJ1-1
CDR3 protein: CATGGRGRTEAFF
CDR3 DNA: TGTGCCACTGGGGGGAGGGGTAGAACTGAAGCTTTCTTT

V gene: TRBV5-1
D gene: NA
clone size: NA
J gene: TRBJ1-1
CDR3 protein: CASSRRESTEAFF
CDR3 DNA: TGCGCCAGCAGCCGGAGGGAGAGCACTGAAGCTTTCTTT

V gene: TRBV2
D gene: NA
clone size: many
J gene: TRBJ1-3
CDR3 protein: CASAERFGNTIYF
CDR3 DNA: TGTGCCAGCGCGGAGCGGTTTGGAAACACCATATATTTT

V gene: TRBV7-2
D gene: TRBD2
clone size: many
J gene: TRBJ2-3
CDR3 protein: CASSIRAGAQSDTQYF
CDR3 DNA: TGTGCCAGCAGCATCCGGGCGGGAGCCCAGTCAGATACGCAGTATTTT

V gene: TRBV3-1
D gene: NA
clone size: many
J gene: TRBJ2-3
CDR3 protein: CASSRDPPDTQYF
CDR3 DNA: TGTGCCAGCAGCCGCGACCCCCCAGATACGCAGTATTTT

V gene: TRBV19
D gene: TRBD1
clone size: once
J gene: TRBJ2-5
CDR3 protein: CASSTRDRVFQETQYF
CDR3 DNA: TGTGCCAGTAGTACCCGGGACAGGGTTTTCCAAGAGACCCAGTACTTC

V gene: TRBV15
D gene: NA
clone size: NA
J gene: TRBJ1-3
CDR3 protein: CATSRDLRGNTIYF
CDR3 DNA: TGTGCCACCAGCAGAGATCTTCGTGGAAACACCATATATTTT

V gene: TRBV20-1
D gene: NA
clone size: NA
J gene: TRBJ1-1
CDR3 protein: CSAVENTEAFF
CDR3 DNA: TGCAGCGCCGTTGAGAATACTGAAGCTTTCTTT

V gene: TRBV28
D gene: NA
clone size: many
J gene: TRBJ2-5
CDR3 protein: CASSLYVGGYQETQYF
CDR3 DNA: TGTGCCAGCAGTTTATATGTGGGAGGATACCAAGAGACCCAGTACTTC

V gene: TRBV7-3
D gene: TRBD2
clone size: NA
J gene: TRBJ2-1
CDR3 protein: CASSLSRGVSEQFF
CDR3 DNA: TGTGCCAGCAGCTTATCTCGGGGGGTAAGTGAGCAGTTCTTC

V gene: TRBV9
D gene: TRBD2
clone size: NA
J gene: TRBJ2-4
CDR3 protein: CASSSLAGLAGANIQYF
CDR3 DNA: TGTGCCAGCAGCTCCCTGGCGGGGCTAGCGGGCGCAAACATTCAGTACTTC

V gene: TRBV5-1
D gene: TRBD2
clone size: many
J gene: TRBJ2-3
CDR3 protein: CASGTSTTDTQYF
CDR3 DNA: TGCGCCAGTGGGACTAGCACTACAGATACGCAGTATTTT

V gene: TRBV27
D gene: NA
clone size: NA
J gene: TRBJ2-7
CDR3 protein: CASRELAARYEQYF
CDR3 DNA: TGTGCCAGCAGGGAACTAGCCGCCCGCTACGAGCAGTACTTC

V gene: TRBV6-1
D gene: NA
clone size: few
J gene: TRBJ2-5
CDR3 protein: CASRETKGGRETQYF
CDR3 DNA: TGTGCCAGCAGGGAAACCAAGGGGGGGAGAGAGACCCAGTACTTC

V gene: TRBV28
D gene: TRBD2
clone size: many
J gene: TRBJ2-1
CDR3 protein: CASSPRLAGAPEQFF
CDR3 DNA: TGTGCCAGCAGTCCCCGACTAGCGGGAGCCCCTGAGCAGTTCTTC

V gene: TRBV28
D gene: NA
clone size: few
J gene: TRBJ1-6
CDR3 protein: CASKSVDNSPLHF
CDR3 DNA: TGTGCCAGCAAGTCTGTCGATAATTCACCCCTCCACTTT

V gene: TRBV6-2/TRBV6-3
D gene: TRBD2
clone size: NA
J gene: TRBJ2-5
CDR3 protein: CASSYAGLAGEETQYF
CDR3 DNA: TGTGCCAGCAGTTACGCGGGACTAGCGGGAGAAGAGACCCAGTACTTC

V gene: TRBV4-3
D gene: TRBD2
clone size: many
J gene: TRBJ2-1
CDR3 protein: CASSQETSGGTYNEQFF
CDR3 DNA: TGCGCCAGCAGCCAGGAGACTAGCGGGGGTACCTACAATGAGCAGTTCTTC

V gene: TRBV20-1
D gene: TRBD1
clone size: many
J gene: TRBJ2-5
CDR3 protein: CSAKNRGPSGTQYF
CDR3 DNA: TGCAGTGCCAAAAACAGGGGTCCTAGTGGGACCCAGTACTTC

V gene: TRBV12-3/TRBV12-4
D gene: NA
clone size: many
J gene: TRBJ2-7
CDR3 protein: CASSFGVRGTYEQYF
CDR3 DNA: TGTGCCAGCAGTTTTGGGGTCCGGGGGACCTACGAGCAGTACTTC

V gene: TRBV4-3
D gene: NA
clone size: NA
J gene: TRBJ1-2
CDR3 protein: CASSDPDRDSYGYTF
CDR3 DNA: TGCGCCAGCAGCGACCCGGACAGAGATTCTTATGGCTACACCTTC

V gene: TRBV28
D gene: TRBD2
clone size: many
J gene: TRBJ2-7
CDR3 protein: CASSLLAGGSREQYF
CDR3 DNA: TGTGCCAGCAGTTTACTAGCGGGAGGTTCTAGGGAGCAGTACTTC

V gene: TRBV20-1
D gene: NA
clone size: many
J gene: TRBJ2-1
CDR3 protein: CSARPTRDRETYNEQFF
CDR3 DNA: TGCAGTGCTAGACCCACCAGGGACCGCGAGACCTACAATGAGCAGTTCTTC

V gene: TRBV7-6
D gene: NA
clone size: many
J gene: TRBJ2-1
CDR3 protein: CASSLAQLPGVNNEQFF
CDR3 DNA: TGTGCCAGCAGCTTAGCGCAACTCCCAGGGGTTAACAATGAGCAGTTCTTC

V gene: TRBV5-1
D gene: TRBD2
clone size: NA
J gene: TRBJ2-5
CDR3 protein: CASSLPLAGGHQETQYF
CDR3 DNA: TGCGCCAGCAGCTTGCCTTTAGCGGGAGGCCACCAAGAGACCCAGTACTTC

V gene: TRBV12-3/TRBV12-4
D gene: NA
clone size: many
J gene: TRBJ2-7
CDR3 protein: CASSSPGSLYEQYF
CDR3 DNA: TGTGCCAGCAGTTCCCCCGGGAGCCTTTACGAGCAGTACTTC